Listed below are T cell receptor beta chains from one sample, sequenced in a study of graft-versus-host responses after intestinal transplantation. Antigens for these TCRs are unknown. TCRdb's copy holds only in-frame clones and misses some; the assay was immunoSEQ multiplex PCR. The sample shows almost 85,000 clones, around 92% of them seen only once. The sample in question was unstimulated CD4+ T cells sorted from spleen or lymph node cells, obtained before intestinal transplant. All receptors derive from a human donor who received an intestinal transplant. CDR3s include the opening cysteine and the closing phenylalanine or tryptophan. The D gene is left open where the match is weak. Rows may omit the clone size; those that give it use once, few, many or a size class.

CDR3 protein: CASSPTGTNYGYTF; CDR3 DNA: TGTGCCAGCAGCCCTACAGGGACCAACTATGGCTACACCTTC; clone size: .; V gene: TRBV11-2; D gene: .; J gene: TRBJ1-2
CDR3 protein: CASSPGQGGQPQHF; CDR3 DNA: TGCGCCAGCAGCCCTGGACAGGGCGGGCAGCCCCAGCATTTT; clone size: .; V gene: TRBV5-1; D gene: TRBD1; J gene: TRBJ1-5
CDR3 protein: CASQQDRVFGEQYF; CDR3 DNA: TGTGCCAGCCAACAAGACAGGGTGTTCGGCGAGCAGTACTTC; clone size: .; V gene: TRBV25-1; D gene: TRBD1; J gene: TRBJ2-7
CDR3 protein: CASRARSGGYTF; CDR3 DNA: TGTGCCAGTCGAGCGAGGTCGGGTGGCTACACCTTC; clone size: .; V gene: TRBV7-2; D gene: .; J gene: TRBJ1-2
CDR3 protein: CATIASPGGGAWGTDTQYF; CDR3 DNA: TGTGCAACCATTGCAAGCCCTGGCGGGGGGGCGTGGGGCACAGATACGCAGTATTTT; clone size: .; V gene: TRBV7-6; D gene: TRBD2; J gene: TRBJ2-3
CDR3 protein: CASSLGTGGPVYGYTF; CDR3 DNA: TGTGCCAGCAGCTTGGGGACAGGGGGCCCAGTCTATGGCTACACCTTC; clone size: .; V gene: TRBV9; D gene: TRBD1; J gene: TRBJ1-2
CDR3 protein: CASSEWGGAGTDTQYF; CDR3 DNA: TGTGCCAGCAGCGAGTGGGGGGGCGCAGGCACAGATACGCAGTATTTT; clone size: .; V gene: TRBV7-2; D gene: .; J gene: TRBJ2-3
CDR3 protein: CSVVSDSYGYDTF; CDR3 DNA: TGCAGCGTTGTCTCGGACAGCTATGGCTACGACACCTTC; clone size: .; V gene: TRBV29-1; D gene: .; J gene: TRBJ1-2
CDR3 protein: CASSPRLGGEKLFF; CDR3 DNA: TGTGCCAGCAGCCCTAGACTGGGAGGGGAAAAACTGTTTTTT; clone size: .; V gene: TRBV7-6; D gene: .; J gene: TRBJ1-4
CDR3 protein: CASSPGQGPSGNTIYF; CDR3 DNA: TGTGCCAGCAGCCCGGGACAGGGACCGTCTGGAAACACCATATATTTT; clone size: .; V gene: TRBV9; D gene: TRBD1; J gene: TRBJ1-3
CDR3 protein: CASSSTGLNYGYTF; CDR3 DNA: TGTGCCAGCAGCTCCACAGGGTTGAACTATGGCTACACCTTC; clone size: .; V gene: TRBV5-4; D gene: .; J gene: TRBJ1-2
CDR3 protein: CASSPRRGPYNEQFF; CDR3 DNA: TGTGCCAGCAGCCCCAGGCGGGGGCCATACAATGAGCAGTTCTTC; clone size: .; V gene: TRBV27; D gene: .; J gene: TRBJ2-1
CDR3 protein: CASRWKNIQYF; CDR3 DNA: TGTGCCAGCAGGTGGAAAAACATTCAGTACTTC; clone size: .; V gene: TRBV19; D gene: .; J gene: TRBJ2-4
CDR3 protein: CASSFLAVTDTQYF; CDR3 DNA: TGTGCCAGCAGCTTTCTAGCGGTCACAGATACGCAGTATTTT; clone size: .; V gene: TRBV7-2; D gene: TRBD2; J gene: TRBJ2-3
CDR3 protein: CASSHVARTTGELFF; CDR3 DNA: TGCGCCAGCAGCCACGTAGCGCGTACAACCGGGGAGCTGTTTTTT; clone size: .; V gene: TRBV4-3; D gene: .; J gene: TRBJ2-2
CDR3 protein: CASSLGRVLSEKLFF; CDR3 DNA: TGTGCCAGCAGCTTAGGCAGGGTCCTTTCGGAAAAACTGTTTTTT; clone size: few; V gene: TRBV7-9; D gene: .; J gene: TRBJ1-4
CDR3 protein: CASNSPDRGYEQYF; CDR3 DNA: TGTGCCAGCAATTCACCCGACAGGGGTTACGAGCAGTACTTC; clone size: few; V gene: TRBV6-6; D gene: TRBD1; J gene: TRBJ2-7
CDR3 protein: CAIKGDSGNTIYF; CDR3 DNA: TGTGCCATCAAAGGGGACAGTGGAAACACCATATATTTT; clone size: .; V gene: TRBV10-3; D gene: TRBD1; J gene: TRBJ1-3
CDR3 protein: CASSSEDTQYF; CDR3 DNA: TGCGCCAGCAGCTCGGAGGATACGCAGTATTTT; clone size: .; V gene: TRBV5-1; D gene: .; J gene: TRBJ2-3
CDR3 protein: CASSSLQGANYNSPLHF; CDR3 DNA: TGTGCCAGCAGTTCATTGCAGGGGGCGAACTATAATTCACCCCTCCACTTT; clone size: once; V gene: TRBV27; D gene: TRBD1; J gene: TRBJ1-6
CDR3 protein: CASSTLLGLAGEQYF; CDR3 DNA: TGTGCCAGCAGCACGTTACTGGGACTAGCGGGCGAGCAGTACTTC; clone size: .; V gene: TRBV7-2; D gene: TRBD2; J gene: TRBJ2-7
CDR3 protein: CAWSKGASNNSPLHF; CDR3 DNA: TGTGCCTGGAGTAAGGGGGCCTCTAATAATTCACCCCTCCACTTT; clone size: .; V gene: TRBV30; D gene: TRBD1; J gene: TRBJ1-6
CDR3 protein: CAWSFNRGRQETQYF; CDR3 DNA: TGTGCCTGGAGTTTTAACAGGGGGCGGCAAGAGACCCAGTACTTC; clone size: once; V gene: TRBV30; D gene: TRBD1; J gene: TRBJ2-5
CDR3 protein: CASSLESGGSYEQYF; CDR3 DNA: TGCGCCAGCAGCTTGGAGAGCGGGGGATCCTACGAGCAGTACTTC; clone size: .; V gene: TRBV5-1; D gene: TRBD2; J gene: TRBJ2-7
CDR3 protein: CASSPQLRSGELFF; CDR3 DNA: TGTGCCAGCAGTCCCCAGCTGCGGTCCGGGGAGCTGTTTTTT; clone size: .; V gene: TRBV28; D gene: .; J gene: TRBJ2-2
CDR3 protein: CASSPYRDPNQPQHF; CDR3 DNA: TGTGCCAGCAGCCCATACAGGGACCCCAATCAGCCCCAGCATTTT; clone size: .; V gene: TRBV7-2; D gene: .; J gene: TRBJ1-5
CDR3 protein: CASSPRDRGSGANVLTF; CDR3 DNA: TGCGCCAGCAGCCCCCGGGACAGGGGATCTGGGGCCAACGTCCTGACTTTC; clone size: .; V gene: TRBV5-1; D gene: TRBD1; J gene: TRBJ2-6
CDR3 protein: CASSQDRGRGGYNEQFF; CDR3 DNA: TGCGCCAGCAGCCAAGATCGGGGGCGGGGGGGTTACAATGAGCAGTTCTTC; clone size: .; V gene: TRBV4-3; D gene: TRBD2; J gene: TRBJ2-1
CDR3 protein: CASRGTGGESPLHF; CDR3 DNA: TGTGCCAGCAGGGGGACAGGGGGCGAATCACCCCTCCACTTT; clone size: .; V gene: TRBV11-1; D gene: TRBD1; J gene: TRBJ1-6
CDR3 protein: CASSFRTGVSYEQYF; CDR3 DNA: TGTGCCAGCAGCTTTCGGACAGGGGTCTCCTACGAGCAGTACTTC; clone size: .; V gene: TRBV7-9; D gene: TRBD1; J gene: TRBJ2-7
CDR3 protein: CASSLRENTEAFF; CDR3 DNA: TGTGCCAGCAGCTTACGGGAGAACACTGAAGCTTTCTTT; clone size: .; V gene: TRBV7-9; D gene: .; J gene: TRBJ1-1